The 22 T cell receptor beta chains below were found in one sample sequenced in a study of T cell changes during pregnancy in multiple sclerosis. The data were produced by immunoSEQ multiplex PCR, yet TCRdb's version contains in-frame clones alone and is incomplete. This sample has about 22,000 clones, with 90% to 95% found just once. Here the sequenced sample was CD8+ T cells from peripheral blood mononuclear cells, taken in the third trimester of pregnancy. The receptors originated from a female donor with multiple sclerosis, enrolled in a pregnancy study.

The gene calls are TRBV6-5 and TRBJ1-2; weak D call: TRBD1 (6 bases). V lost 8 bases and J lost 5, with 21 bases in between. This CDR3 has 15 amino acids. CDR1 is MNHEY, CDR2 SVGAGI, per germline. Here the CDR3 reads CASQGFRDPRYGYTF. Written as DNA, the CDR3 is TGTGCCAGCCAGGGGTTTAGGGACCCTAGGTATGGCTACACCTTC.

V is TRBV5-1 and J is TRBJ2-3; TRBD2 might be the D (5 bases). The CDR3 covers 14 residues. V was cut by 3 bases and J by 6 bases, with 14 bases left in between. The germline V gene has CDR1 SGHRS and CDR2 YFSETQ. CDR3 in amino acids: CASSSRVGLDTQYF. The CDR3 nucleotides read TGCGCCAGCAGCTCGAGGGTGGGCCTGGATACGCAGTATTTT.

The chain couples TRBV6-1 to TRBJ1-5, with TRBD1 as a possible D gene (6 bases). CDR1 and CDR2 (germline): MNHNS, SASEGT. The CDR3 is 14 amino acids. Trimming removed 6 bases from V and 5 bases from J, with 14 bases in between. For the CDR3, the DNA is TGTGCCAGCAGAGGCCGGGACACAGATCAGCCCCAGCATTTT. This sequence encodes CASRGRDTDQPQHF.

The CDR3 sequence: CASSIFWTGSADTQYF. CDR3 in DNA: TGTGCCAGTAGTATTTTTTGGACAGGGTCGGCAGATACGCAGTATTTT. This chain connects TRBV19 to TRBJ2-3, with TRBD1 matching 8 bases. The CDR3 is 16 amino acids. The junction had 9 bases not matched to a gene; V was cut back by 3 bases and J by 4 bases. CDR1 is LNHDA, CDR2 SQIVND, per germline (reference sequence).

The rearrangement links TRBV6-5 to TRBJ2-7, with 7 bases matching TRBD2. The V gene's germline CDR1 is MNHEY and CDR2 SVGAGI. This CDR3 comprises 12 residues. With 8 bases clipped from V and 4 bases from J, the junction kept 5 bases outside the gene matches. For the CDR3, the DNA is TGTGCCAGCTCTTTGGGAGGGTACGAGCAGTACTTC. Its translation: CASSLGGYEQYF.

This chain joins TRBV7-6 and TRBJ2-1; 8 bases match TRBD2. From germline, CDR1 is SGHVS and CDR2 FNYEAQ. The CDR3 contains 16 residues. J lost 5 bases, V lost 2 bases, and 8 bases had no gene match. The CDR3 sequence: CASSLKGLAGNNEQFF. CDR3 nucleotide sequence: TGTGCCAGCAGCTTAAAGGGGCTAGCGGGCAACAATGAGCAGTTCTTC.

V gene TRBV11-2 combines with J gene TRBJ2-1; D remains ambiguous. CDR1 is SGHAT and CDR2 is FQNNGV in the germline V gene. The germline V and J ends were trimmed by 8 bases and 5 bases, with 16 bases remaining between them. The CDR3 is 14 residues long. CDR3 amino acids: CASGVRLLDNEQFF. In DNA, the CDR3 is TGTGCCAGCGGCGTCCGACTCCTTGACAATGAGCAGTTCTTC.

The chain uses TRBV6-5 and TRBJ1-5; TRBD1 matches at 8 bases. The CDR3 has 14 amino acids. Germline CDR1 and CDR2: MNHEY and SVGAGI. V shed 5 bases, J shed 6 bases, and the junction held 6 bases outside the gene matches. The CDR3 DNA sequence: TGTGCCAGCAGTCGCGACAGGGGAGGTCAGCCCCAGCATTTT. This encodes CASSRDRGGQPQHF.

This rearrangement joins TRBV7-9 to TRBJ2-4, with 7 bases lining up with TRBD2. Trimming removed 0 bases from V and 8 bases from J; junction bases left unmatched: 1. The CDR3 runs to 13 residues. In germline, CDR1 is SEHNR, CDR2 FQNEAQ (reference sequence). The CDR3 spells CASSLAGGDIQYF. As DNA, the CDR3 is TGTGCCAGCAGCTTAGCTGGGGGGGACATTCAGTACTTC.

This sequence joins TRBV28 and TRBJ1-5; D ambiguous. This CDR3 is built from 10 residues. V lost 8 bases, J lost 4 bases, and 3 bases lay in between. Germline V gene data show CDR1 as MDHEN and CDR2 as SYDVKM. The CDR3 DNA follows: TGTGCCAGCCTAAATCAGCCCCAGCATTTT. Its translation: CASLNQPQHF.

This clone is a singleton in its sample. The chain uses TRBV9 and TRBJ1-4; no firm D call. CDR1 is SGDLS, CDR2 YYNGEE, per germline. V dropped 4 bases and J dropped 5 bases, with 21 bases sitting between them. This CDR3 is 17 amino acids long. The CDR3 bases are TGTGCCAGCAGCCCACCCCTGGGGAGGGAAGGAAATGAAAAACTGTTTTTT. It translates to CASSPPLGREGNEKLFF.

The J gene is TRBJ2-7, the V gene TRBV25-1; 7 nucleotides line up with TRBD2. V was clipped by 3 bases and J by 7 bases; unmatched bases: 6. CDR3 length equals 13 residues. In germline, CDR1 is MGHDK, CDR2 SYGVNS. In nucleotides, the CDR3 is TGTGCCAGCAGTGACACGGGGGGAAGAGAGCAGTACTTC. It encodes CASSDTGGREQYF.

This chain links TRBV4-3 with TRBJ2-7; 8 bases map to TRBD1. V shed 1 base and J 3 bases; nucleotides not matched to a gene: 5. Germline values: CDR1 LGHNA, CDR2 YSLEER. This CDR3 has 15 residues. The CDR3 here is CASSQGTGQGYEQYF. DNA of the CDR3: TGCGCCAGCAGCCAAGGTACAGGACAGGGCTACGAGCAGTACTTC.

The CDR3 loop is CASSPIQATNEKLFF. The CDR3 DNA reads TGTGCCAGCAGCCCCATACAGGCAACTAATGAAAAACTGTTTTTT. This chain joins TRBV6-6 and TRBJ1-4; D may be TRBD1 (5 bases). V was pared by 6 bases and J by 0 bases, with 11 bases between. CDR1 and CDR2 (germline): MNHNY, SVGAGI (reference sequence). This CDR3 region has 15 residues.

The V call is TRBV9, the J call TRBJ1-2; 7 bases agree with TRBD1. CDR3 length equals 14 residues. Germline V gives CDR1 SGDLS, CDR2 YYNGEE. The junction had 5 bases not matched to a gene; V was cut back by 4 bases and J by 2 bases. In nucleotides, the CDR3 is TGTGCCAGCAGCCCCGAGGACAGGAACTATGGCTACACCTTC. Translation gives CASSPEDRNYGYTF.

The chain couples TRBV18 to TRBJ1-1, with D possibly being TRBD1 (6 bases). This CDR3 is built from 14 residues. Germline V gives CDR1 KGHSH, CDR2 LQKENI. V was cut by 6 bases and J by 3 bases, with 14 bases left in between. The CDR3 coding sequence is TGTGCCAGCTCCCCCGGACAGACTTACACTGAAGCTTTCTTT. Its protein is CASSPGQTYTEAFF.

The gene calls are TRBV7-2 and TRBJ2-7; 7 bases line up with TRBD1. The CDR3 is made up of 13 amino acids. CDR1 and CDR2 (germline): SGHTA, FQGNSA. Unmatched junction bases numbered 2, after V lost 5 bases and J lost 1 base. The CDR3 region has the DNA TGTGCCAGCAGCCCAGGGGGTTCCTACGAGCAGTACTTC. Protein: CASSPGGSYEQYF.

V gene TRBV29-1 combines with J gene TRBJ1-2; possible D gene TRBD1, 6 bases. The CDR3 extends over 15 amino acids. V lost 1 base and J lost 4, with 16 bases in between. The V gene's germline CDR1 is SQVTM and CDR2 ANQGSEA. CDR3 nucleotides: TGCAGCGTTGAAGTAAGGGAACAGGGCGGCTATGGCTACACCTTC. Encoded protein: CSVEVREQGGYGYTF.

V and J are TRBV19 and TRBJ2-3; TRBD1 might be the D (5 bases). The length of the CDR3 is 12 residues. Germline lookup yields CDR1 LNHDA and CDR2 SQIVND (reference sequence). The ends were cut back, 7 bases at V and 7 bases at J, with 12 bases in the middle. CDR3 coding DNA: TGTGCCAGTACCCCCGACAGTCATACGCAGTATTTT. It translates to CASTPDSHTQYF.

The V call is TRBV6-1, the J call TRBJ1-5; tentatively, D is TRBD1 (6 bases). CDR1 is MNHNS and CDR2 is SASEGT in the germline V gene. This CDR3 has 17 residues. Between the trimmed V and J ends, which lost 1 base and 1 base, there was a span of 14 bases. The CDR3 here is CASSEGTVGASNQPQHF. Written as DNA, the CDR3 is TGTGCCAGCAGTGAAGGGACAGTTGGCGCGAGCAATCAGCCCCAGCATTTT.

The chain combines TRBV19 with TRBJ1-5; D unclear. V was shortened by 7 bases and J by 2 bases, with 15 bases between the two germline ends. This CDR3 has 15 amino acids. Germline lookup yields CDR1 LNHDA and CDR2 SQIVND (reference sequence). As DNA, the CDR3 is TGTGCCAGTAAGGGCCTACTAGGCGGCAATCAGCCCCAGCATTTT. It yields the protein CASKGLLGGNQPQHF.

J is TRBJ1-1 and V is TRBV29-1, with TRBD1 matching over 10 bases. CDR1 SQVTM and CDR2 ANQGSEA come from the germline V gene. V shed 1 base, J shed 7 bases, and the junction held 3 bases outside the gene matches. The CDR3 consists of 13 residues. The CDR3 DNA follows: TGCAGCGTTGAAGGACAGGGGGCATTTGAAGCTTTCTTT. It yields the protein CSVEGQGAFEAFF.